Here is one T cell receptor beta chain with its context. The clone's antigen remains unknown. Inclusive of the bounding cysteine and phenylalanine, the CDR3 is 16 residues long. No DNA accompanies this entry. CDR1 and CDR2 are read off the germline V gene as MDHEN and SYDVKM. These data are taken from a study of human CD8 memory T cell subsets (dated by TCRdb to between 2020 and 2021). The study in broad terms: TCRbeta repertoires of stem-like (TSTEM), progenitor exhausted-like (TPEX) and effector memory CD8+ T cell subsets were compared to assess their clonal relationships. TCRbeta repertoires were obtained from TSTEM, TPEX and effector memory subsets contributed by each of about 6 donors.

A Human TCR Profiling Kit was used to prepare UMI-labeled 5' RACE TCRbeta libraries. The same number of PCR cycles was used to prepare all TCRbeta libraries in parallel. The authors' pipeline ran thus. The number of functional CDR3beta clonotypes in each TCRbeta library ranged from about 2,700 to 18,000. MIGEC 1.2.9 was used for UMI extraction and consensus assembly, with at least three reads per UMI being required. MiXCR 3.0.3 was used to extract the in-frame CDR3beta repertoires. After each sample was downsampled to 42,000 randomly selected UMIs, diversity metrics were computed in VDJtools 1.2.1. Repertoire overlap metrics D, R and F2 were calculated in VDJtools for the top 3,000 clones of each sample pair. One entry per CDR3 protein sequence results from the TCRdb reprocessing of the reads, with DNA left out. Clone size and V and J calls follow TCRdb, not the original study. This sample's table lists roughly 10,000 distinct CDR3 sequences. Together, the top ten hold roughly 16% of the sample.

Paper-wide results and their limitations: Based on Chao1 estimates, TSTEM subsets appeared to have greater repertoire diversity than TPEX subsets, which could potentially reflect a broader range of specificities. Clonotypes were shared with effector memory cells by both stem-like subsets, but only minimal overlap was found between TSTEM and TPEX repertoires, suggesting distinct antigen spectra. Normalized Shannon-Wiener diversity was similarly high in the TSTEM and TPEX subsets, while the effector memory subsets were comparatively less diverse. Only TCRbeta chains were sequenced, and repertoire comparisons were based on several donors, with testing performed by paired t-tests and Bonferroni correction.

Density gradient separation was used to isolate peripheral blood mononuclear cells from buffy coats of healthy donors. In the study, total CD8+ T cells were enriched by negative magnetic separation with EasySep or MojoSort CD8+ T cell isolation kits. For each subset, total RNA was extracted using an RNeasy Mini Kit from duplicate vials of some 160,000 sorted CD8+ T cells. The PBMCs were used either fresh or after being cryopreserved in fetal bovine serum with roughly 10% DMSO. CD8+ T cell subsets were sorted to purity by fluorescence-activated cell sorting on a FACSAria III. Sequenced material: CD8+ T cells from PBMCs. The receptor chain draws on TRBV28 and TRBJ2-1; TCRdb outputs TRBD1, but without DNA this stays unchecked. This receptor was obtained from a human donor in good health. The CDR3 here reads CASSLSQTGADDEQFF.